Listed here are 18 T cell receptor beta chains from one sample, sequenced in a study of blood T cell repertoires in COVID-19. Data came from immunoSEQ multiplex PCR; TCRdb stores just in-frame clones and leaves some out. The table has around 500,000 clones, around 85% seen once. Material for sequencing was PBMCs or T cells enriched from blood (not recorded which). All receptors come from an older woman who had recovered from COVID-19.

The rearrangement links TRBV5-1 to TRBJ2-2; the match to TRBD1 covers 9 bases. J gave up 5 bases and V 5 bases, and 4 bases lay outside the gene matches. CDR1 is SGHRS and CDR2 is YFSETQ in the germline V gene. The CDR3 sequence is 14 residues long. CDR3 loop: CASRRTGVTGELFF. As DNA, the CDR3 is TGCGCCAGCAGAAGGACAGGGGTGACCGGGGAGCTGTTTTTT.

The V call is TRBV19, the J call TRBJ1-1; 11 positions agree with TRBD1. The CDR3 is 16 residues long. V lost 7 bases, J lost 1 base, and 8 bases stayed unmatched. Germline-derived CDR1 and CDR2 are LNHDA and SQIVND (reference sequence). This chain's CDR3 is CASISGQGARNTEAFF. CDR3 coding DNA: TGTGCCAGTATCTCCGGACAGGGGGCGAGGAACACTGAAGCTTTCTTT.

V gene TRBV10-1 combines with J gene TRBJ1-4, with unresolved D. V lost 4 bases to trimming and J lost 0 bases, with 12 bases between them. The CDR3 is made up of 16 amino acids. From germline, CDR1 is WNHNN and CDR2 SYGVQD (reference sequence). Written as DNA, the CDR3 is TGCGCCAGCAGTGCCGCGGAGTTGTCAACTAATGAAAAACTGTTTTTT. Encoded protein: CASSAAELSTNEKLFF.

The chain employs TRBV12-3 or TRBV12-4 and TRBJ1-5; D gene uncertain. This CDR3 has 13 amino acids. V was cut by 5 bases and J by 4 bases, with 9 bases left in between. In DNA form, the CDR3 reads TGTGCCAGCAGTCCGACAAGGAATCAGCCCCAGCATTTT. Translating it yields CASSPTRNQPQHF.

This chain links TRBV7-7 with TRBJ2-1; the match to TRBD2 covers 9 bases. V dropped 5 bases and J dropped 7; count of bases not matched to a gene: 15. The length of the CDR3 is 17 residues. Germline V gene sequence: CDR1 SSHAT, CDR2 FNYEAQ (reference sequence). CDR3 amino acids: CASSRSGGTSYGNEQFF. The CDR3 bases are TGTGCCAGCAGCCGGTCGGGGGGGACTAGCTATGGGAATGAGCAGTTCTTC. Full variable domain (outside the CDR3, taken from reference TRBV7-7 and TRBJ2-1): GAGVSQSPRYKVTKRGQDVTLRCDPISSHATLYWYQQALGQGPEFLTYFNYEAQPDKSGLPSDRFSAERPEGSISTLTIQRTEQRDSAMYRCASSRSGGTSYGNEQFFGPGTRLTVL.

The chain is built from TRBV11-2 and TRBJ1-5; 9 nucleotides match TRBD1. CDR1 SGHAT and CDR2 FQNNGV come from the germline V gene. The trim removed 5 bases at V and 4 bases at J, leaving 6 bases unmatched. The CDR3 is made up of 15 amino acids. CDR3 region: CASSLGTGTNQPQHF. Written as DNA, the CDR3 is TGTGCCAGCAGCCTTGGGACAGGGACAAATCAGCCCCAGCATTTT.

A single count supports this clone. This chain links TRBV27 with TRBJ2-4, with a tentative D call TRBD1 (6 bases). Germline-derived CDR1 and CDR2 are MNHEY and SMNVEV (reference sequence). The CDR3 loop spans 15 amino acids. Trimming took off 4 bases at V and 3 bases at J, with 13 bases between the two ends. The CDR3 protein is CASSSRTVYKNIQYF. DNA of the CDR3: TGTGCCAGCAGTTCCCGGACAGTTTACAAAAACATTCAGTACTTC.

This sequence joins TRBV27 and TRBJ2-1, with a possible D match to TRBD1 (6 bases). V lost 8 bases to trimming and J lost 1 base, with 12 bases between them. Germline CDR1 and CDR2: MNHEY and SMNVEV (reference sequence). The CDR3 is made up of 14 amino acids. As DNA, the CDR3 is TGTGCCAGCCTAAGAGGGGGATCCTACAATGAGCAGTTCTTC. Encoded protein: CASLRGGSYNEQFF.

The CDR3 nucleotides are TGCGCCAGCAGCTTCGCGGGATACGAGCAGTACTTC. Its translation: CASSFAGYEQYF. This sequence joins TRBV5-1 and TRBJ2-7, with a weak D call TRBD2 (6 bases). CDR3 length equals 12 residues. V was cut by 2 bases and J by 4 bases, with 7 bases left in between. Germline CDR1 and CDR2: SGHRS and YFSETQ.

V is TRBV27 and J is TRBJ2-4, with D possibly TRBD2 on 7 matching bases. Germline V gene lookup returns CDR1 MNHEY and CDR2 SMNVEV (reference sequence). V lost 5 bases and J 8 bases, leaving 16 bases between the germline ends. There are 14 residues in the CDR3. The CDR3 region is CASSRGARKDIQYF. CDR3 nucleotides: TGTGCCAGCAGTCGGGGGGCCCGGAAAGACATTCAGTACTTC.

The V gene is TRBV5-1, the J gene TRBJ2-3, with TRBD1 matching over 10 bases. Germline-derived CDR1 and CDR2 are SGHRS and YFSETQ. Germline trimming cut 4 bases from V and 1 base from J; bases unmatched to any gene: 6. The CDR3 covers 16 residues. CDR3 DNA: TGCGCCAGCAGCCCGACAGGGGGCGTAGGCACAGATACGCAGTATTTT. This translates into CASSPTGGVGTDTQYF.

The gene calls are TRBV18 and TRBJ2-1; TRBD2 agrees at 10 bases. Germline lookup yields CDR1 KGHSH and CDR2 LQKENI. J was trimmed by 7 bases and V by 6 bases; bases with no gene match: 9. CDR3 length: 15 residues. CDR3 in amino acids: CASSPLAGAVNEQFF. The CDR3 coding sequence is TGTGCCAGCTCCCCCCTAGCGGGGGCCGTTAATGAGCAGTTCTTC.

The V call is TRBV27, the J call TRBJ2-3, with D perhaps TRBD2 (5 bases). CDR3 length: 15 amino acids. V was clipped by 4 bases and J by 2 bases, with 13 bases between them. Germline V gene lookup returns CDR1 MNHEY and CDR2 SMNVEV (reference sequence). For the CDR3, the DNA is TGTGCCAGCAGTTATTATAGCGCCAACACAGATACGCAGTATTTT. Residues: CASSYYSANTDTQYF.

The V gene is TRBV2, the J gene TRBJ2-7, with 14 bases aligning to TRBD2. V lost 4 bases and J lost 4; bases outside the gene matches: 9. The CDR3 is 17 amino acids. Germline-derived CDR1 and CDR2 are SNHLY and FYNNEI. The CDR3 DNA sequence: TGTGCCAGCAGTGCGCCGGGACTAGCGGGGGATTCATACGAGCAGTACTTC. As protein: CASSAPGLAGDSYEQYF. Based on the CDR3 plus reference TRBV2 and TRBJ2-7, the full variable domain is EPEVTQTPSHQVTQMGQEVILRCVPISNHLYFYWYRQILGQKVEFLVSFYNNEISEKSEIFDDQFSVERPDGSNFTLKIRSTKLEDSAMYFCASSAPGLAGDSYEQYFGPGTRLTVT.

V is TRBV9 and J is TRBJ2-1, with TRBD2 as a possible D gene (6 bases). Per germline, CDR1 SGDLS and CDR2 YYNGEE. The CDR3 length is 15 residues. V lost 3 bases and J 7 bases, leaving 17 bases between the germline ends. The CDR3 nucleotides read TGTGCCAGCAGCGCGGGACTCCCGCTAGGTAATGAGCAGTTCTTC. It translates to CASSAGLPLGNEQFF.

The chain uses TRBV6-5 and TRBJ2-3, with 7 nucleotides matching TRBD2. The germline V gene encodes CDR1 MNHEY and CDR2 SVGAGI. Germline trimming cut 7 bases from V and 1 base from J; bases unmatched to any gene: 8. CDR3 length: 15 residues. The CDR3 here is CASKKSLAGTDTQYF. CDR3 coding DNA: TGTGCCAGCAAAAAATCCCTAGCGGGCACAGATACGCAGTATTTT.

CDR3 sequence reads: CASSSPRGREGDTQYF. Here the CDR3 DNA reads TGTGCCAGCAGTTCCCCCAGGGGGCGCGAAGGAGATACGCAGTATTTT. The rearrangement uses TRBV7-9 and TRBJ2-3; 8 bases line up with TRBD1. With V trimmed by 6 bases and J by 5 bases, 13 bases remained unmatched. From germline, CDR1 is SEHNR and CDR2 FQNEAQ (reference sequence). The CDR3 extends over 16 amino acids.

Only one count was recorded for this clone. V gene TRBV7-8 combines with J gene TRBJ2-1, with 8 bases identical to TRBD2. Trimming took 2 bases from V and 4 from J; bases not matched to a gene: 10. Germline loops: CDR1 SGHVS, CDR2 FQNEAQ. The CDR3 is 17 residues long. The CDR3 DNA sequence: TGTGCCAGCAGCTTATCGCGGGGGGCCTCCCGGTACAATGAGCAGTTCTTC. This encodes CASSLSRGASRYNEQFF.